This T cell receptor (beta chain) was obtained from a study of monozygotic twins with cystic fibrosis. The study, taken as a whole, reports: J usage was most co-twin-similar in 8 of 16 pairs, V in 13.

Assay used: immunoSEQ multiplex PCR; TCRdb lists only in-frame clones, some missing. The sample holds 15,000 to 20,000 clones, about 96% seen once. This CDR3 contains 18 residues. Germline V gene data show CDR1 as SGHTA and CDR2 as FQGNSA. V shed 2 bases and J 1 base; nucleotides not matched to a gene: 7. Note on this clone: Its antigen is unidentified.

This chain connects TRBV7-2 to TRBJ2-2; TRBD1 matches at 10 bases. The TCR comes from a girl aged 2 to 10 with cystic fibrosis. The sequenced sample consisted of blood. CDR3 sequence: CASSLNAWTGGNTGELFF. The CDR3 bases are TGTGCCAGCAGCTTAAATGCCTGGACAGGGGGGAACACCGGGGAGCTGTTTTTT.